The sequence of this TCR beta chain was determined in a study of T-cell reconstitution after alpha-beta-depleted transplantation in children. Overall study results and limits: Expanded graft clones numbering several hundred reportedly gave rise to alpha-beta T cells about two months after transplant. Where some patients showed high TCRbeta diversity at day 60, it came from recipient T cells and thymic progenitors that had survived. Newly produced T cells mostly provided counts and TCRbeta diversity after one year, as hyperexpanded clones declined.

The CDR3 covers 18 residues. Germline lookup yields CDR1 SGHRS and CDR2 YFSETQ. V lost 0 bases to trimming and J lost 0 bases, with 16 bases between them. With regard to this clonotype: As yet, its antigen is unknown.

A TCRbeta library incorporating unique molecular identifiers was prepared. A single record per CDR3 protein comes from TCRdb applying MiXCR to the PCR reads. The sample includes approximately 1,000,000 distinct CDR3 sequences, about 29% of them seen just once. The rearrangement joins TRBV5-1 to TRBJ2-1; possible D gene TRBD1, 6 bases. This sample comprised PBMCs, mostly from graft donor cells, obtained 360 days after TCRalphabeta/CD19-depleted stem cell transplant. The source is a boy less than two years old who had a stem cell transplant for SCID, so the T cells may come from the graft donor. The CDR3 protein is CASSLGQEPFYSYNEQFF. In nucleotides, the CDR3 is TGCGCCAGCAGCTTGGGACAGGAGCCCTTTTACTCCTACAATGAGCAGTTCTTC.